These T cell receptor beta chains were read from a single sample in a study of OX40 agonist ivuxolimab in advanced cancers. Repertoires were generated with immunoSEQ multiplex PCR, while TCRdb's copy carries only in-frame clones and drops some. The sample contains approximately 60,000 clones, about 83% of which appear only once. This sample comprised CD4+ or CD8+ T cells sorted from blood, obtained in a trial of the OX40 agonist ivuxolimab. Every receptor here comes from an adult with an advanced solid tumor such as melanoma, head and neck, liver or kidney cancer. Both conserved end residues are part of each CDR3. Fields, in order: J gene, V gene, clone size, D gene, CDR3 DNA, CDR3 protein. A D gene is named only where the DNA matches it firmly. A clone size is listed for some rows: how often the clone was seen (once, few, many), or a class if it is expanded.

J gene: TRBJ1-5
V gene: TRBV15
clone size: .
D gene: TRBD1
CDR3 DNA: TGTGCCACCAGCAGAGGAGAGGGGGCGCGCAATCAGCCCCAGCATTTT
CDR3 protein: CATSRGEGARNQPQHF

J gene: TRBJ1-5
V gene: TRBV2
clone size: once
D gene: TRBD1
CDR3 DNA: TGTGCCAGCGCAGGGGGGCCCAATCAGCCCCAGCATTTT
CDR3 protein: CASAGGPNQPQHF

J gene: TRBJ1-5
V gene: TRBV7-2
clone size: .
D gene: .
CDR3 DNA: TGTGCCAGCAGCTTAGCGCCGACCGGAGGGCAGCCCCAGCATTTT
CDR3 protein: CASSLAPTGGQPQHF

J gene: TRBJ1-3
V gene: TRBV7-3
clone size: .
D gene: .
CDR3 DNA: TGTGCCAGCAGCTTAACCGACTCTGGAAACACCATATATTTT
CDR3 protein: CASSLTDSGNTIYF

J gene: TRBJ1-6
V gene: TRBV5-5
clone size: .
D gene: .
CDR3 DNA: TGTGCCAGCAGCCTGGAGAATCTGAATTCACCCCTCCACTTT
CDR3 protein: CASSLENLNSPLHF

J gene: TRBJ1-2
V gene: TRBV29-1
clone size: .
D gene: .
CDR3 DNA: TGCAGCGTGACCGGGACGGGCAACTATGGCTACACCTTC
CDR3 protein: CSVTGTGNYGYTF

J gene: TRBJ1-1
V gene: TRBV5-8
clone size: .
D gene: .
CDR3 DNA: TGTGCCAGCAGCCTCGAACCTCTTGCGGGGCCCCGGGCTTTCTTT
CDR3 protein: CASSLEPLAGPRAFF

J gene: TRBJ2-7
V gene: TRBV18
clone size: .
D gene: .
CDR3 DNA: TGTGCCAGCTCACCAAGGAGCCAGAACGAGCAGTACTTC
CDR3 protein: CASSPRSQNEQYF

J gene: TRBJ2-5
V gene: TRBV19
clone size: .
D gene: .
CDR3 DNA: TGTGCCAGTAGTCCACCGGGACTCACTGGGGAGACCCAGTACTTC
CDR3 protein: CASSPPGLTGETQYF

J gene: TRBJ2-2
V gene: TRBV6-1
clone size: .
D gene: .
CDR3 DNA: TGTGCCAGCAGGGGGTACACCGGGGAGCTGTTTTTT
CDR3 protein: CASRGYTGELFF

J gene: TRBJ1-1
V gene: TRBV20-1
clone size: .
D gene: .
CDR3 DNA: TGCAGCGTGGACAGCTCGCCTGAAGCTTTCTTT
CDR3 protein: CSVDSSPEAFF

J gene: TRBJ2-2
V gene: TRBV5-1
clone size: .
D gene: .
CDR3 DNA: TGCGCCAGCAGCTTGTCTAGCCGGAGCGGGGAGCTGTTTTTT
CDR3 protein: CASSLSSRSGELFF

J gene: TRBJ2-2
V gene: TRBV29-1
clone size: .
D gene: .
CDR3 DNA: TGCAGCGCTGGGGGTACCGGGGAGCTGTTTTTT
CDR3 protein: CSAGGTGELFF

J gene: TRBJ1-1
V gene: TRBV18
clone size: once
D gene: .
CDR3 DNA: TGTGCCAGCTCACCACCGGGAGGGAACACTGAAGCTTTCTTT
CDR3 protein: CASSPPGGNTEAFF

J gene: TRBJ2-5
V gene: TRBV7-2
clone size: .
D gene: TRBD2
CDR3 DNA: TGTGCCAGCAGCTTGGGGATGGAGCGGGGGGCCGGGGAGACCCAGTACTTC
CDR3 protein: CASSLGMERGAGETQYF

J gene: TRBJ1-5
V gene: TRBV30
clone size: .
D gene: TRBD1
CDR3 DNA: TGTGCCTGGAGTTACCAGGGGGCGCAGCCCCAGCATTTT
CDR3 protein: CAWSYQGAQPQHF

J gene: TRBJ1-2
V gene: TRBV6-5
clone size: .
D gene: .
CDR3 DNA: TGTGCCAGCAGTCCCGGACAGCCAAACTATGGCTACACCTTC
CDR3 protein: CASSPGQPNYGYTF

J gene: TRBJ2-1
V gene: TRBV19
clone size: .
D gene: .
CDR3 DNA: TGTGCCAGTAGTATAAGGGGTCCCTACAATGAGCAGTTCTTC
CDR3 protein: CASSIRGPYNEQFF

J gene: TRBJ2-5
V gene: TRBV13
clone size: few
D gene: .
CDR3 DNA: TGTGCCAGCAGCTTGGCCCTACAGGGTGGAGAGACCCAGTACTTC
CDR3 protein: CASSLALQGGETQYF

J gene: TRBJ1-6
V gene: TRBV7-6
clone size: .
D gene: .
CDR3 DNA: TGTGCCAGCAGCCCGAGCAGGACAGCTCTAAATAATTCACCCCTCCACTTT
CDR3 protein: CASSPSRTALNNSPLHF

J gene: TRBJ1-1
V gene: TRBV19
clone size: .
D gene: .
CDR3 DNA: TGTGCCAGTAGCGAGGGGGGTGGTCGGTTCATGGACACTGAAGCTTTCTTT
CDR3 protein: CASSEGGGRFMDTEAFF

J gene: TRBJ2-7
V gene: TRBV9
clone size: .
D gene: .
CDR3 DNA: TGTGCCAGCAGCGTAGGGGGAACAGGGAGCGTCTACGAGCAGTACTTC
CDR3 protein: CASSVGGTGSVYEQYF

J gene: TRBJ2-3
V gene: TRBV5-1
clone size: .
D gene: TRBD2
CDR3 DNA: TGCGCCAGCAGCCCAACACTAGCGGGGATCAGCACAGATACGCAGTATTTT
CDR3 protein: CASSPTLAGISTDTQYF

J gene: TRBJ1-2
V gene: TRBV5-1
clone size: .
D gene: TRBD1
CDR3 DNA: TGCGCCAGCAGCAGAGAGCCGGGACAGGGGGCTCAGGGCTACACCTTC
CDR3 protein: CASSREPGQGAQGYTF

J gene: TRBJ2-3
V gene: TRBV2
clone size: few
D gene: .
CDR3 DNA: TGTGCCAGCAGTCTTACAGGTCCAGGGCCGTATTTT
CDR3 protein: CASSLTGPGPYF

J gene: TRBJ1-2
V gene: TRBV5-6
clone size: .
D gene: .
CDR3 DNA: TGTGCCAGCAGCTTGGCAGGGGTCCCCCCCCAGTCTAACTATGGCTACACCTTC
CDR3 protein: CASSLAGVPPQSNYGYTF

J gene: TRBJ1-1
V gene: TRBV6-1
clone size: .
D gene: TRBD1
CDR3 DNA: TGTGCCAGCAGTCAAGGACAGGGGAACACTGAAGCTTTCTTT
CDR3 protein: CASSQGQGNTEAFF

J gene: TRBJ2-3
V gene: TRBV5-1
clone size: once
D gene: TRBD1
CDR3 DNA: TGCGCCAGCAGCGTGGGACAGAGCAGCACAGATACGCAGTATTTT
CDR3 protein: CASSVGQSSTDTQYF

J gene: TRBJ1-2
V gene: TRBV27
clone size: few
D gene: .
CDR3 DNA: TGTGCCAGCAGTTTAACAGCCTCCTATGGCTACACCTTC
CDR3 protein: CASSLTASYGYTF

J gene: TRBJ1-2
V gene: TRBV5-1
clone size: few
D gene: .
CDR3 DNA: TGCGCCAGCAGCTTGGGGGCAGAGAACTATGGCTACACCTTC
CDR3 protein: CASSLGAENYGYTF

J gene: TRBJ2-7
V gene: TRBV7-6
clone size: .
D gene: TRBD1
CDR3 DNA: TGTGCCAGCAGCTTAGAGCGACAGGGAAGCTCCTACGAGCAGTACTTC
CDR3 protein: CASSLERQGSSYEQYF

J gene: TRBJ2-7
V gene: TRBV7-2
clone size: .
D gene: .
CDR3 DNA: TGTGCCAGCAGACCTGGAGGGGCCTACGAGCAGTACTTC
CDR3 protein: CASRPGGAYEQYF

J gene: TRBJ2-2
V gene: TRBV10-3
clone size: .
D gene: TRBD2
CDR3 DNA: TGTGCCATCAGGAGGGGACTAGCGGGAGCTGGGGAGCTGTTTTTT
CDR3 protein: CAIRRGLAGAGELFF

J gene: TRBJ2-7
V gene: TRBV12-2
clone size: .
D gene: .
CDR3 DNA: TGTGCAAGTCGCTCCGAGGACAGGGGGACCTACGAGCAGTACTTC
CDR3 protein: CASRSEDRGTYEQYF

J gene: TRBJ1-1
V gene: TRBV9
clone size: few
D gene: .
CDR3 DNA: TGTGCCAGCAGCACTCAGGGGAACACTGAAGCTTTCTTT
CDR3 protein: CASSTQGNTEAFF

J gene: TRBJ1-1
V gene: TRBV6-5
clone size: .
D gene: .
CDR3 DNA: TGTGCCAGCAGTTACGAAGGCCAGGGCAACACTGAAGCTTTCTTT
CDR3 protein: CASSYEGQGNTEAFF

J gene: TRBJ1-1
V gene: TRBV27
clone size: .
D gene: .
CDR3 DNA: TGTGCCAGCAGTTTATGGGGGAACACTGAAGCTTTCTTT
CDR3 protein: CASSLWGNTEAFF

J gene: TRBJ2-7
V gene: TRBV9
clone size: .
D gene: TRBD2
CDR3 DNA: TGTGCCAGCAGCGTAGCGGGGGGGGACTACGAGCAGTACTTC
CDR3 protein: CASSVAGGDYEQYF

J gene: TRBJ1-3
V gene: TRBV4-3
clone size: .
D gene: .
CDR3 DNA: TGCGCCAGCAGCCAAGATGAGGGGGTAGGAAACACCATATATTTT
CDR3 protein: CASSQDEGVGNTIYF

J gene: TRBJ1-2
V gene: TRBV5-4
clone size: .
D gene: TRBD1
CDR3 DNA: TGTGCCAGCAGCTTGCGGGGCAGGGGGAACTATGGCTACACCTTC
CDR3 protein: CASSLRGRGNYGYTF

J gene: TRBJ2-5
V gene: TRBV29-1
clone size: .
D gene: TRBD2
CDR3 DNA: TGCAGCGTTGAGGGACTAGCGGGGGGGAGCTGGGAGACCCAGTACTTC
CDR3 protein: CSVEGLAGGSWETQYF

J gene: TRBJ2-7
V gene: TRBV6-5
clone size: .
D gene: .
CDR3 DNA: TGTGCCACCCAGAGGGGGTACGAGCAGTACTTC
CDR3 protein: CATQRGYEQYF

J gene: TRBJ1-5
V gene: TRBV7-2
clone size: .
D gene: TRBD1
CDR3 DNA: TGTGCCAGCAGCTTTCGGGACAGGGGTTTTCAGCCCCAGCATTTT
CDR3 protein: CASSFRDRGFQPQHF

J gene: TRBJ2-7
V gene: TRBV7-8
clone size: .
D gene: .
CDR3 DNA: TGTGCCAGCAGTTTCAGTTGGGTTGGCGAGCAGTACTTC
CDR3 protein: CASSFSWVGEQYF

J gene: TRBJ2-5
V gene: TRBV5-4
clone size: .
D gene: .
CDR3 DNA: TGTGCCAGCAGCCCTCGGAATCAAGAGACCCAGTACTTC
CDR3 protein: CASSPRNQETQYF

J gene: TRBJ2-7
V gene: TRBV30
clone size: once
D gene: .
CDR3 DNA: TGTGCCTGGAGTGTTGGAGGGGGCGTACACGAGCAGTACTTC
CDR3 protein: CAWSVGGGVHEQYF

J gene: TRBJ1-2
V gene: TRBV5-6
clone size: .
D gene: .
CDR3 DNA: TGTGCCAGCAGCCACCGACGGAACTATGGCTACACCTTC
CDR3 protein: CASSHRRNYGYTF

J gene: TRBJ2-1
V gene: TRBV4-3
clone size: .
D gene: .
CDR3 DNA: TGCGCCAGCAGCCAAGATGGTACGGGATTGCAGTTCTTC
CDR3 protein: CASSQDGTGLQFF

J gene: TRBJ1-2
V gene: TRBV25-1
clone size: .
D gene: .
CDR3 DNA: TGTGCCAGCAGTTTAGACATTGGTGGCTACACCTTC
CDR3 protein: CASSLDIGGYTF

J gene: TRBJ2-7
V gene: TRBV18
clone size: .
D gene: TRBD1
CDR3 DNA: TGTGCCAGCTCACCACTGGACAGGGGCGAGCAGTACTTC
CDR3 protein: CASSPLDRGEQYF

J gene: TRBJ2-5
V gene: TRBV19
clone size: .
D gene: .
CDR3 DNA: TGTGCCAGTAGTGCAGACCGGGACGCGGAGGGAGAGACCCAGTACTTC
CDR3 protein: CASSADRDAEGETQYF

J gene: TRBJ1-5
V gene: TRBV6-1
clone size: .
D gene: .
CDR3 DNA: TGTGCCAGCAGTGAAGCGCTTCGGGTGAATGGGCAGCCCCAGCATTTT
CDR3 protein: CASSEALRVNGQPQHF

J gene: TRBJ2-1
V gene: TRBV11-2
clone size: .
D gene: .
CDR3 DNA: TGTGCCAGCAGCTTAGGGCAGCCCCACTACAATGAGCAGTTCTTC
CDR3 protein: CASSLGQPHYNEQFF

J gene: TRBJ1-2
V gene: TRBV7-3
clone size: .
D gene: .
CDR3 DNA: TGTGCCAGCAGTCCGGGCCCCTCCTATGGCTACACCTTC
CDR3 protein: CASSPGPSYGYTF

J gene: TRBJ2-3
V gene: TRBV5-1
clone size: .
D gene: .
CDR3 DNA: TGCGCCAGCAGATTAGGACCCACAGATACGCAGTATTTT
CDR3 protein: CASRLGPTDTQYF